The 16 T cell receptor beta chains given below trace back to one sample, sequenced in a study of T cell repertoires in cytomegalovirus infection (dated by TCRdb to about 2019). The run used an Illumina HiSeq 1500. TCRdb reprocessing: public reads trimmed at Q25 with fastp, clones called with MiXCR, in-frame beta chains kept. Every CDR3 protein is listed once, alongside the most common genes and DNA of its rows. The sample table holds a few hundred thousand distinct CDR3 sequences, of which about 17% were seen once. The ten top clones hold more than 45% of the sample. Sequencing was carried out using CD8+ T cells from PBMCs. These TCRs come from a human donor in good health (CMV status not recorded). Some clones in this sample may be carry-over from other donors' samples.

The V gene is TRBV13, the J gene TRBJ2-2; D is possibly TRBD1 or TRBD2 (5 bases each). V was clipped by 5 bases and J by 9 bases, with 16 bases between them. The CDR3 is made up of 14 amino acids. The germline CDR1 and CDR2 sequences are PRHDT and FYEKMQ (reference sequence). CDR3 sequence: CASSTRTGAWELFF. The DNA for the CDR3 is TGTGCCAGCAGCACCCGGACTGGGGCTTGGGAGCTGTTTTTT.

This clonotype has more than one count but fewer than ten. This rearrangement joins TRBV29-1 to TRBJ2-3; the match to TRBD2 covers 12 bases. CDR1 and CDR2 from the germline V gene are SQVTM and ANQGSEA. Unmatched junction bases numbered 4, after V lost 6 bases and J lost 3 bases. CDR3 size: 14 residues. CDR3 DNA sequence: TGCAGCGTGCCTCTAGCGGGGGGGACAGATACGCAGTATTTT. It encodes CSVPLAGGTDTQYF.

V and J are TRBV6-2 or TRBV6-3 and TRBJ2-3, with TRBD1 matching over 7 bases. The J segment lost 4 bases and the V segment lost 8 bases, leaving 6 bases of the junction unmatched. This CDR3 is built from 13 residues. In germline, CDR1 is MNHEY, CDR2 SVGEGT. The CDR3 coding sequence is TGTGCCAGCGTGACAGGGTTTTCAGATACGCAGTATTTT. Protein product: CASVTGFSDTQYF.

The chain employs TRBV7-6 and TRBJ1-3; D unresolved. This CDR3 is 14 amino acids long. Looked up from germline, CDR1 is SGHVS and CDR2 is FNYEAQ. V shed 0 bases and J shed 4 bases, with 7 bases lying between them. CDR3 protein: CASSLADRGNTIYF. CDR3 DNA: TGTGCCAGCAGCTTAGCGGATAGGGGAAACACCATATATTTT.

This clonotype was counted ten times or more. The gene calls are TRBV4-3 and TRBJ1-2; 8 bases align to TRBD1. This CDR3 has 17 amino acids. Germline V CDR1 and CDR2: LGHNA, YSLEER. V was clipped by 0 bases and J by 1 base; unmatched bases: 7. CDR3 bases: TGCGCCAGCAGCCAAGATCCCGCGACAGGGGTTAACTATGGCTACACCTTC. Protein: CASSQDPATGVNYGYTF.

This clonotype came up many times. Written as DNA, the CDR3 is TGTGCCAGCAGCTTGGGGCTAGCCCAGGGGGGCAATGAGCAGTTCTTC. It specifies CASSLGLAQGGNEQFF. This chain links TRBV5-4 with TRBJ2-1; D may be TRBD1 (7 bases). In germline, CDR1 is SGHNT, CDR2 YYREEE (reference sequence). The CDR3 loop spans 16 amino acids. V dropped 0 bases and J dropped 6 bases, with 16 bases sitting between them.

This clonotype has only a few counts. The CDR3 here is CASSWSVSEAFF. The CDR3 DNA is TGTGCCAGCAGTTGGTCGGTGTCCGAAGCTTTCTTT. The chain couples TRBV12-3 or TRBV12-4 to TRBJ1-1; D gene uncertain. Trimming left V 4 bases short and J 8 bases short, with 11 bases between. This CDR3 comprises 12 residues.

This clonotype was seen a few times. The chain couples TRBV20-1 to TRBJ2-1; the match to TRBD2 covers 12 bases. The CDR3 length is 17 residues. V lost 1 base to trimming and J lost 4 bases; unmatched junction nucleotides: 8. Germline V gives CDR1 DFQATT, CDR2 SNEGSKA (reference sequence). This chain's CDR3 is CSARAASGGERYNEQFF. In nucleotides, the CDR3 is TGCAGTGCTAGAGCGGCTAGCGGGGGGGAACGTTACAATGAGCAGTTCTTC.

The V gene is TRBV25-1, the J gene TRBJ1-6; D is unresolved. The CDR3 consists of 11 residues. The V gene's germline CDR1 is MGHDK and CDR2 SYGVNS. Trimming took 4 bases from V and 9 from J, leaving 4 bases between them. The CDR3 region is CASSGGSPLHF. The CDR3 DNA sequence: TGTGCCAGCAGTGGGGGTTCACCCCTCCACTTT.

DNA for the CDR3: TGTGCCAGCAGCTTGCAGGGTTTCGAGCAGTACTTC. This gives the protein CASSLQGFEQYF. The chain recombines TRBV7-9 with TRBJ2-7, with D maybe TRBD1 (5 bases). The CDR3 covers 12 residues. In germline, CDR1 is SEHNR, CDR2 FQNEAQ (reference sequence). V lost 3 bases, J lost 6 bases, and 9 bases lay in between.

This chain links TRBV24-1 with TRBJ2-5; D may be TRBD1 or TRBD2 (5 bases each). The CDR3 covers 15 residues. Looked up from germline, CDR1 is KGHDR and CDR2 is SFDVKD. V lost 3 bases to trimming and J lost 2 bases, with 12 bases between them. The CDR3 nucleotides read TGTGCCACCAGTGATGTGGGGGTCCGGCAAGAGACCCAGTACTTC. It is translated as CATSDVGVRQETQYF.

In its sample, this clonotype was seen many times. This rearrangement joins TRBV12-3 or TRBV12-4 to TRBJ1-2; TRBD1 is a possible D gene (5 bases). The CDR3 totals 15 residues. Trimming took 6 bases from V and 4 from J, leaving 18 bases between them. The CDR3 nucleotides are TGTGCCAGCAGCCCGTCGGAGAGGGGTCCCTATGGCTACACCTTC. Translation: CASSPSERGPYGYTF.

The chain carries TRBV29-1 and TRBJ2-1; TRBD2 might be the D (7 bases). The germline V and J ends were trimmed by 4 bases and 6 bases, with 16 bases remaining between them. Germline lookup yields CDR1 SQVTM and CDR2 ANQGSEA. This CDR3 contains 14 residues. As DNA, the CDR3 is TGCAGCGTTGTTTTGGGGGGGGCATTCAATGAGCAGTTCTTC. Its translation: CSVVLGGAFNEQFF.

The rearrangement uses TRBV29-1 and TRBJ1-1; TRBD1 matches at 7 bases. The V gene end was trimmed by 4 bases and the J gene end by 4 bases; junction bases not matched to a gene: 6. The CDR3 loop spans 13 amino acids. The germline gives CDR1 SQVTM, CDR2 ANQGSEA. CDR3 protein: CSVGGGAGTEAFF. The CDR3 region has the DNA TGCAGCGTTGGAGGGGGCGCGGGCACTGAAGCTTTCTTT.

This clonotype has ten or more counts. This chain uses TRBV27 with TRBJ2-1; D is undetermined. The CDR3 is 12 residues long. Trimming stripped 8 bases from V and 5 bases from J, with 10 bases between. Germline lookup yields CDR1 MNHEY and CDR2 SMNVEV (reference sequence). In DNA, the CDR3 is TGTGCCAGCGGCCCCCCCGACAATGAGCAGTTCTTC. Translating gives CASGPPDNEQFF.

This clonotype was counted at least ten times. The V gene is TRBV4-1, the J gene TRBJ2-7; perhaps TRBD2 as D (5 bases). V lost 4 bases, J lost 5 bases, and 12 bases lay in between. This CDR3 has 13 residues. Germline CDR1 MGHRA, CDR2 YSYEKL. The DNA for the CDR3 is TGCGCCAGCAGCCCTCGTTTGCGGGACGAGCAGTACTTC. As protein: CASSPRLRDEQYF.